This entry describes one T cell receptor (beta chain). This clonotype is deemed medium-sized (0.01 to 0.1%). Its antigen target is currently unknown. No qualities accompany the bases; no much larger clone lies one base away. The sample belongs to a study of T cell repertoires in aging, cancer and after chemotherapy (dated by TCRdb to the late 2010s). Regarding the study in general: Donors were distributed across six age groups ranging from 30 or younger to 70 or older, with at least three individuals included per group. Healthy donor control TCR repertoires were recorded over several months to years and showed clear clonal overlap across re-sampling. Roughly 9.6 million TCR reads were contained in the full dataset. Peripheral blood TCR beta repertoires from healthy donors and cancer patients were profiled to examine immunoaging and T cell reconstitution after chemotherapy. A cohort of 200 to 250 cancer patients (more than 90 with hematological and around 130 with solid cancers) was assembled, and 95 healthy donors were included as a reference group. General conclusions and limits of the study: Declining TCR diversity with age in healthy donors was mainly explained by loss of richness; in cancer patients, loss of evenness also contributed. The authors noted that the repertoire data do not allow conclusions about immunological memory after chemotherapy. Compared with age-matched healthy donors, untreated patients with either hematological or solid cancers had significantly lower TCR diversity in the blood along with higher clonality. An increase in median generation probability over the chemotherapy interval was observed in both cancer cohorts, suggesting that the repertoire was reconstituted through rebound thymic output.

TCR beta rearrangements were amplified from genomic DNA extracted from peripheral blood rather than from sorted cells or RNA. Multiplex touch-down PCR with a mixed TRB-A/B primer pool was used to amplify rearranged TRB sequences covering the V, D and J segments. Illumina adapters and sample indices were attached to the amplicons in two consecutive PCR reactions using Phusion HS II polymerase. Amplicons were gel-purified with the NucleoSpin Gel and PCR Clean-up kit, then checked with Qubit and an Agilent 2100 Bioanalyzer. Sequencing of the libraries was done on an Illumina MiSeq with paired-end, single-indexed 600-cycle runs. The original methods were these. TRB sequences were processed with MiXCR versions 2.12 and 3.0.5. Each unique CDR3 nucleotide sequence counted as one clone, and only productive sequences with at least two reads were retained. Shannon diversity, evenness, clonality (one minus evenness), and alpha-parameterized diversity profiles from alpha 0 to 5 were included as repertoire metrics. The IGoR algorithm was used to calculate generation probabilities of clones in the paired pre- and post-chemotherapy samples. The public sequencing data were trimmed at Q25 with fastp and processed into clonotypes with MiXCR by TCRdb, which kept only in-frame beta chains. Identical CDR3 proteins give one entry, which carries the most common genes and DNA. These V and J calls are TCRdb output, not the study's own analysis. Present in this sample are about 12,000 distinct CDR3 sequences, just over 30% of which were seen just once. 10% of the sample comes from the top ten.

Material for sequencing was blood. The receptor was isolated from a human donor in good health. The donor label of this sample is uncertain.

The CDR3 is CASSYWGDQPQHF. The DNA reads as follows: TGTGCCAGCAGTTACTGGGGGGATCAGCCCCAGCATTTT. The chain couples TRBV6-2 or TRBV6-3 to TRBJ1-5; TRBD1 is perhaps the D gene, given 5 matching bases. The CDR3 runs 13 amino acids, cysteine and phenylalanine included. The DNA shown is the 39-base CDR3, in frame from base 1. CDR1 and CDR2 are read off the germline V gene as MNHEY and SVGEGT. The junction carries 6 bases between V and J, which are trimmed by 1 base and 5 bases respectively.